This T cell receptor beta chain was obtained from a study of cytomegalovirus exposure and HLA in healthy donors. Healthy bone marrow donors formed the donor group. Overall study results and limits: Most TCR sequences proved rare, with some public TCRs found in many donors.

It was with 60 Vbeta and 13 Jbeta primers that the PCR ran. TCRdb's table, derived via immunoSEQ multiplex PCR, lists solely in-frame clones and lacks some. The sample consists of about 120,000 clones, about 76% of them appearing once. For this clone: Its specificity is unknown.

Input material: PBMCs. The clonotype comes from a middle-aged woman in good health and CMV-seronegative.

The CDR3 DNA is TGTGCCAGCTCACCATCGGGTACTGGAAACACCATATATTTT. Protein: CASSPSGTGNTIYF. The V gene is TRBV18, the J gene TRBJ1-3; D unclear. V lost 2 bases and J 2 bases, leaving 7 bases between the germline ends. The CDR3 has 14 residues. Germline values: CDR1 KGHSH, CDR2 LQKENI.